These 15 T cell receptor beta chains originate from one sample sequenced in a study of blood T cell repertoires in COVID-19. Here immunoSEQ multiplex PCR was the method, and the copy in TCRdb shows in-frame clones only, minus some. This table has roughly 120,000 clones, approximately 84% appearing once. The sequenced sample was peripheral blood. The receptors derive from an older woman with acute or convalescent COVID-19.

The rearrangement links TRBV6-5 to TRBJ1-3; the D gene is possibly TRBD1 (5 bases). Trimming took 6 bases from V and 0 from J, leaving 12 bases between them. Germline V lookup: CDR1 MNHEY, CDR2 SVGAGI. The CDR3 is 15 residues long. The CDR3, as DNA: TGTGCCAGCAGGGACACTCGGAGCTCTGGAAACACCATATATTTT. This encodes CASRDTRSSGNTIYF.

This chain joins TRBV2 and TRBJ2-1; 9 bases are shared with TRBD1. The CDR3 covers 16 residues. V was pared by 6 bases and J by 4 bases, with 10 bases of the junction left unmatched. Germline-derived CDR1 and CDR2 are SNHLY and FYNNEI. CDR3 in DNA: TGTGCCAGCAGCGCGGTCCGGGACAGGGATTACAATGAGCAGTTCTTC. Residues: CASSAVRDRDYNEQFF.

A few counts support this clone. V and J are TRBV5-1 and TRBJ2-7, with a possible D match to TRBD2 (6 bases). Germline CDR1 reads SGHRS; CDR2 reads YFSETQ. V was clipped by 4 bases and J by 6 bases, with 17 bases between them. The CDR3 length is 14 residues. The CDR3 coding sequence is TGCGCCAGCAGCCCAGGAGGGACCAGTGGCGAGCAGTACTTC. It yields the protein CASSPGGTSGEQYF.

Only a few counts were recorded for this clone. This sequence joins TRBV9 and TRBJ1-5, with D unresolved. Per germline, CDR1 SGDLS and CDR2 YYNGEE. The CDR3 has 14 amino acids. Trimming shortened V by 3 bases and J by 8 bases, and 15 bases separated the two germline ends. The CDR3 DNA reads TGTGCCAGCAGCGATACTCCCTTAGGAGAGCCCCAGCATTTT. Amino acids: CASSDTPLGEPQHF.

The chain has TRBV30 and TRBJ1-5; maybe TRBD1 (6 bases). Trimming took off 0 bases at V and 10 bases at J, with 13 bases between the two ends. From germline, CDR1 is GTSNPN and CDR2 SVGIG (reference sequence). The CDR3 has 13 residues. For the CDR3, the DNA is TGTGCCTGGAGTGTGGGAGGGGGGGAACCCCAGCATTTT. It yields the protein CAWSVGGGEPQHF.

This clone was counted at least ten times. V usage is TRBV7-8 and J usage is TRBJ2-3; the match to TRBD2 covers 7 bases. V lost 5 bases and J lost 0; bases outside the gene matches: 11. Germline assignment: CDR1 SGHVS and CDR2 FQNEAQ. This CDR3 comprises 17 residues. In nucleotides, the CDR3 is TGTGCCAGCAGCGCACGGACTAGTGGGGGAAGCACAGATACGCAGTATTTT. Translated, it gives CASSARTSGGSTDTQYF. Full variable domain (rest looked up from reference TRBV7-8 and TRBJ2-3): GAGVSQSPRYKVAKRGQDVALRCDPISGHVSLFWYQQALGQGPEFLTYFQNEAQLDKSGLPSDRFFAERPEGSVSTLKIQRTQQEDSAVYLCASSARTSGGSTDTQYFGPGTRLTVL.

This chain links TRBV9 with TRBJ2-2; D remains unclear. Trimming removed 2 bases from V and 5 bases from J, with 10 bases in between. The CDR3 is 14 residues long. In germline, CDR1 is SGDLS, CDR2 YYNGEE. This CDR3 is CASSVTPGTGELFF. CDR3 nucleotide sequence: TGTGCCAGCAGCGTGACCCCCGGGACCGGGGAGCTGTTTTTT. The full variable domain, rest sourced from reference TRBV9 and TRBJ2-2, is DSGVTQTPKHLITATGQRVTLRCSPRSGDLSVYWYQQSLDQGLQFLIQYYNGEERAKGNILERFSAQQFPDLHSELNLSSLELGDSALYFCASSVTPGTGELFFGEGSRLTVL.

This rearrangement joins TRBV7-9 to TRBJ1-1; TRBD1 might be the D (5 bases). In germline, CDR1 is SEHNR, CDR2 FQNEAQ (reference sequence). The V end lost 6 bases, the J end lost 2 bases, and 16 bases lay between the germline ends. The CDR3 length is 15 residues. The CDR3 spells CASRKGQGQNTEAFF. In DNA, the CDR3 is TGTGCCAGCAGAAAAGGGCAGGGTCAAAACACTGAAGCTTTCTTT.

The rearrangement joins TRBV6-1 to TRBJ1-1; D might be TRBD1 (5 bases). This CDR3 comprises 15 residues. The germline CDR1 and CDR2 sequences are MNHNS and SASEGT. Trimming left V 2 bases short and J 3 bases short, with 13 bases between. The CDR3 loop reads CASSERNGGYTEAFF. The DNA of the CDR3 is TGTGCCAGCAGTGAAAGGAATGGGGGGTACACTGAAGCTTTCTTT.

V usage is TRBV6-6 and J usage is TRBJ2-7, with TRBD1 as a possible D gene (6 bases). The CDR3 is made up of 15 amino acids. V was clipped by 6 bases and J by 3 bases, with 18 bases between them. Per germline, CDR1 MNHNY and CDR2 SVGAGI (reference sequence). CDR3 coding DNA: TGTGCCAGCAGGCAGGACAGTGCCTTACGCTACGAGCAGTACTTC. Translating gives CASRQDSALRYEQYF.

The chain joins TRBV12-3 or TRBV12-4 to TRBJ2-4; D is unresolved. Trimming pared 3 bases from V and 3 bases from J, leaving 6 bases between. The CDR3 length is 13 residues. The CDR3 DNA reads TGTGCCAGCAGTTTGGCAGACAAAAACATTCAGTACTTC. Translating gives CASSLADKNIQYF.

For this clone: Other DNA sequences in this specimen translate into the identical CDR3. This rearrangement joins TRBV6-5 to TRBJ1-2, with a weak D call TRBD1 (5 bases). The germline V gene encodes CDR1 MNHEY and CDR2 SVGAGI. The CDR3 spans 14 residues. The V and J ends lost 0 bases and 4 bases respectively, with 9 bases between them. CDR3 amino acids: CASSYSGGGYGYTF. CDR3 sequence (DNA): TGTGCCAGCAGTTACTCGGGGGGAGGCTATGGCTACACCTTC.

The chain has TRBV5-4 and TRBJ1-2; TRBD1 is a possible D gene (5 bases). The length of the CDR3 is 15 residues. The V end was cut by 5 bases, the J end by 4 bases, with 18 bases between. CDR1 is SGHNT and CDR2 is YYREEE in the germline V gene (reference sequence). CDR3 loop: CASSLRPDTLYGYTF. CDR3 in DNA: TGTGCCAGCAGTCTGAGACCGGACACTCTCTATGGCTACACCTTC.

V gene TRBV24-1 combines with J gene TRBJ2-1, with 7 positions matching TRBD1. The CDR3 has 16 amino acids. Germline trimming cut 4 bases from V and 1 base from J; bases unmatched to any gene: 6. CDR1 is KGHDR and CDR2 is SFDVKD in the germline V gene. CDR3 nucleotide sequence: TGTGCCACCAGTGACGGGACAGTGGCGTCCTACAATGAGCAGTTCTTC. It yields the protein CATSDGTVASYNEQFF.

The rearrangement links TRBV5-1 to TRBJ2-5; possible D gene TRBD1, 6 bases. This CDR3 is built from 15 residues. V dropped 3 bases and J dropped 5 bases, with 17 bases sitting between them. CDR1 and CDR2 (germline): SGHRS, YFSETQ. The chain's CDR3 is CASSSETGPGETQYF. CDR3 bases: TGCGCCAGCAGCTCCGAGACAGGACCGGGGGAGACCCAGTACTTC.